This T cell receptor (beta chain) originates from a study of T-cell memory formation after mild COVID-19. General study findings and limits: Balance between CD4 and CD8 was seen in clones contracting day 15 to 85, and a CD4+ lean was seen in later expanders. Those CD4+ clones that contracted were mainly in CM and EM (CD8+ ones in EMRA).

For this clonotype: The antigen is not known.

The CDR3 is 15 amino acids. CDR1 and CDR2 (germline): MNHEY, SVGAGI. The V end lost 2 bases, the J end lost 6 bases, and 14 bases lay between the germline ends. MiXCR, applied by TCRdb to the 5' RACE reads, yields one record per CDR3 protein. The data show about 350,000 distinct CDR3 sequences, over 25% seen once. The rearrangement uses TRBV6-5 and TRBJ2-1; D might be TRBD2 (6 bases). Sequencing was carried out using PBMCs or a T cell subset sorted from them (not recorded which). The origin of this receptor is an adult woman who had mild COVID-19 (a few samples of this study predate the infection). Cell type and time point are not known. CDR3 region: CASSYRRGGGNEQFF. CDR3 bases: TGTGCCAGCAGTTACAGACGGGGAGGTGGCAATGAGCAGTTCTTC.